The 15 T cell receptor beta chains below come from one sample, sequenced in a study of blood T cell repertoires in COVID-19. Here immunoSEQ multiplex PCR was the method, and the copy in TCRdb shows in-frame clones only, minus some. The top ten hold about 6.9% of the sample, which has 300,000 to 400,000 clones, around 86% seen once. Sequencing input: peripheral blood. The receptor set was obtained from a woman in her fifties or sixties with COVID-19, enrolled during active disease.

V and J are TRBV7-6 and TRBJ1-6, with D uncertain. CDR3 length: 18 amino acids. CDR1 and CDR2 from the germline V gene are SGHVS and FNYEAQ. V lost 1 base, J lost 5 bases, and 18 bases lay in between. CDR3 region: CASSLVGGPEINNSPLHF. CDR3 bases: TGTGCCAGCAGCTTAGTAGGAGGGCCAGAAATTAATAATTCACCCCTCCACTTT.

This clone was detected a few times. The V gene is TRBV7-2, the J gene TRBJ1-5; D is unclear. The CDR3 covers 15 residues. Germline V gene data show CDR1 as SGHTA and CDR2 as FQGNSA. V lost 1 base to trimming and J lost 0 bases, with 7 bases between them. The CDR3 DNA is TGTGCCAGCAGCTTAGGGCATCCTAGCAATCAGCCCCAGCATTTT. Translation: CASSLGHPSNQPQHF.

The CDR3 nucleotides are TGTGCCAGCAGTGACTTACGGGTTAACTATGGCTACACCTTC. This codes for CASSDLRVNYGYTF. The chain has TRBV2 and TRBJ1-2; D is unresolved. There are 14 residues in the CDR3. Looked up from germline, CDR1 is SNHLY and CDR2 is FYNNEI. Deletions cut 3 bases from V and 1 base from J, with 9 bases between.

The chain employs TRBV4-2 and TRBJ1-3; possible D gene TRBD1, 6 bases. The V end lost 0 bases, the J end lost 0 bases, and 9 bases lay between the germline ends. This CDR3 has 16 residues. Germline V lookup: CDR1 LGHNA, CDR2 YNFKEQ. Written as DNA, the CDR3 is TGTGCCAGCAGCCAAGATAACAGGGTCTCTGGAAACACCATATATTTT. Its translation: CASSQDNRVSGNTIYF.

In nucleotides, the CDR3 is TGTGCCAGCAGCCCTTTAGGGACTAGTCGTAATACGCAGTATTTT. Translating it yields CASSPLGTSRNTQYF. J is TRBJ2-3 and V is TRBV3-1 (or the pseudogene TRBV3-2), with TRBD2 matching over 8 bases. Germline V lookup: CDR1 LGHDT, CDR2 YNNKEL (reference sequence). The CDR3 runs to 15 residues. V shed 4 bases, J shed 7 bases, and the junction held 10 bases outside the gene matches.

This clone was seen once. The rearrangement uses TRBV5-1 and TRBJ2-3, with D maybe TRBD2 (5 bases). Trimming cost V 7 bases and J 0 bases, with 18 bases left between them. Germline assignment: CDR1 SGHRS and CDR2 YFSETQ. The CDR3 is 16 amino acids. The CDR3 bases are TGCGCCAGCCTGTTAGGGAGCGCCCCTAGCACAGATACGCAGTATTTT. Residues: CASLLGSAPSTDTQYF.

The table lists this clone with a count of one. V is TRBV5-1 and J is TRBJ2-3; 11 nucleotides agree with TRBD2. This CDR3 contains 18 residues. The V gene end was trimmed by 1 base and the J gene end by 0 bases; junction bases not matched to a gene: 7. Germline loops: CDR1 SGHRS, CDR2 YFSETQ. The CDR3 sequence: CASSLRLAGGTSTDTQYF. The CDR3 coding sequence is TGCGCCAGCAGCTTGCGCCTAGCGGGAGGAACTAGCACAGATACGCAGTATTTT.

CDR3 loop: CACRYRGDQPQHF. The CDR3 DNA sequence: TGTGCCTGTAGATACAGGGGAGATCAGCCCCAGCATTTT. This rearrangement joins TRBV6-5 to TRBJ1-5, with TRBD1 matching over 7 bases. CDR3 length: 13 residues. Trimming at V came to 11 bases and at J to 5 bases, leaving 9 bases not matched to a gene. Germline CDR1 MNHEY, CDR2 SVGAGI.

The chain recombines TRBV10-3 with TRBJ2-1; D gene uncertain. The germline gives CDR1 ENHRY, CDR2 SYGVKD. The V and J ends lost 3 bases and 4 bases respectively, with 10 bases between them. This CDR3 spans 14 amino acids. The CDR3 reads CAISDQATYNEQFF. The CDR3 nucleotides read TGTGCCATCAGTGATCAGGCCACTTACAATGAGCAGTTCTTC.

The chain uses TRBV29-1 and TRBJ1-2; D is possibly TRBD1 (6 bases). The germline V gene has CDR1 SQVTM and CDR2 ANQGSEA. Trimming removed 0 bases at V and 7 bases at J, with 15 bases between. The length of the CDR3 is 14 residues. The CDR3, as DNA: TGCAGCGTTGAAGATCCAGGGGTCGGGACTGGCTACACCTTC. Its protein is CSVEDPGVGTGYTF.

The chain joins TRBV19 to TRBJ2-4; TRBD2 agrees at 9 bases. With 3 bases clipped from V and 1 base from J, the junction kept 16 bases outside the gene matches. Per the germline V gene, CDR1 is LNHDA and CDR2 is SQIVND (reference sequence). The CDR3 spans 20 residues. DNA of the CDR3: TGTGCCAGTAGTATGTCGGGACTAGCTCAAACTTGGGGGGCCAAAAACATTCAGTACTTC. It yields the protein CASSMSGLAQTWGAKNIQYF.

V and J are TRBV19 and TRBJ2-1, with 9 bases fitting TRBD2. The germline V gene encodes CDR1 LNHDA and CDR2 SQIVND (reference sequence). This CDR3 region has 17 residues. The V and J ends lost 5 bases and 6 bases, in that order; junction bases with no gene match: 14. CDR3 DNA sequence: TGTGCCAGTAGTTCCTCTATCGCGGGAGGGCCTGTCAATGAGCAGTTCTTC. Its protein product is CASSSSIAGGPVNEQFF.

The chain carries TRBV5-1 and TRBJ1-5; 9 bases match TRBD1. Looked up from germline, CDR1 is SGHRS and CDR2 is YFSETQ. The CDR3 covers 15 residues. After removal of 0 bases from V and 7 bases from J, the junction contained 5 bases not matched to a gene. CDR3 DNA: TGCGCCAGCAGCTTGGGGACAGGGGCAAGGCAGCCCCAGCATTTT. This translates into CASSLGTGARQPQHF.

The gene calls are TRBV30 and TRBJ1-4; D ambiguous. Germline values: CDR1 GTSNPN, CDR2 SVGIG (reference sequence). The CDR3 sequence is 13 residues long. V lost 0 bases and J lost 7, with 9 bases in between. The CDR3 loop is CAWSVSVAEKLFF. The DNA for the CDR3 is TGTGCCTGGAGTGTAAGCGTAGCTGAAAAACTGTTTTTT.

The rearrangement joins TRBV3-1 (or the pseudogene TRBV3-2) to TRBJ1-2; TRBD1 agrees at 8 bases. This CDR3 region has 17 residues. J lost 2 bases, V lost 4 bases, and 12 bases had no gene match. CDR1 is LGHDT and CDR2 is YNNKEL in the germline V gene (reference sequence). The DNA of the CDR3 is TGTGCCAGCAGCCCCGCCCGGCAGGGGGCGCAAAACTATGGCTACACCTTC. It yields the protein CASSPARQGAQNYGYTF.